Each of the 27 T cell receptor beta chains below was sequenced from the same sample in a study of CD4 T cells in relation to SARS-CoV-2 and coronaviruses. For these TCRs, the target antigens are not known. The unexposed donors gave CD4+ T cells in 2011-2018, prior to COVID-19. The cells were cultured for 10 days before CD4+ T cells were isolated. Here immunoSEQ multiplex PCR was the method, and the copy in TCRdb shows in-frame clones only, minus some. The sample gives about 19,000 clones, around four fifths of which show up once; approximately 23% is in the top ten. The sequenced sample was CD4+ T cells from PBMCs, cultured in vitro. These receptors all stem from a human donor in good health.

The chain is built from TRBV14 and TRBJ2-5, with 7 positions matching TRBD1. CDR3 size: 12 residues. Germline CDR1 is SGHDN and CDR2 is FVKESK. The DNA of the CDR3 is TGTGCTTCGGGACAGATTGGAGAGACCCAGTACTTC. Its translation is CASGQIGETQYF.

This clone is a singleton in its sample. V gene TRBV10-3 combines with J gene TRBJ1-4; 7 nucleotides agree with TRBD1. CDR3 length equals 14 residues. Trimming at V came to 2 bases and at J to 5 bases, leaving 2 bases not matched to a gene. CDR1 is ENHRY, CDR2 SYGVKD, per germline. CDR3 region: CAISETGVNEKLFF. The CDR3 DNA reads as TGTGCCATCAGTGAGACAGGGGTGAATGAAAAACTGTTTTTT.

V and J are TRBV18 and TRBJ1-5; the match to TRBD1 covers 7 bases. Trimming cost V 3 bases and J 3 bases; bases outside gene matches: 5. The CDR3 extends over 15 amino acids. CDR1 and CDR2 (germline): KGHSH, LQKENI. CDR3: CASSPAGQDNQPQHF. The CDR3 DNA sequence: TGTGCCAGCTCACCGGCCGGACAGGACAATCAGCCCCAGCATTTT.

The V gene is TRBV6-5, the J gene TRBJ1-3; D is ambiguous. Looked up from germline, CDR1 is MNHEY and CDR2 is SVGAGI. Trimming stripped 5 bases from V and 0 bases from J, with 8 bases between. The CDR3 has 14 amino acids. In DNA form, the CDR3 reads TGTGCCAGCAGTCTTACCTACTCTGGAAACACCATATATTTT. Its translation is CASSLTYSGNTIYF.

The chain is built from TRBV4-3 and TRBJ2-2, with D unresolved. Trimming left V 0 bases short and J 6 bases short, with 8 bases between. Looked up from germline, CDR1 is LGHNA and CDR2 is YSLEER. This CDR3 comprises 14 residues. The CDR3 nucleotides are TGCGCCAGCAGCCAAGACTTGAATTCCGGGGAGCTGTTTTTT. This gives the protein CASSQDLNSGELFF.

The chain uses TRBV29-1 and TRBJ2-5; 7 bases are shared with TRBD1. CDR1 is SQVTM, CDR2 ANQGSEA, per germline. The CDR3 has 13 residues. With 6 bases clipped from V and 4 bases from J, the junction kept 8 bases outside the gene matches. DNA of the CDR3: TGCAGCGTCCTTACAGGGGTTGGAGAGACCCAGTACTTC. This translates into CSVLTGVGETQYF.

This chain links TRBV6-5 with TRBJ2-7, with D possibly matching TRBD1 (6 bases). CDR3 length equals 16 residues. V gave up 0 bases and J gave up 0 bases, with 12 bases separating them. Per the germline V gene, CDR1 is MNHEY and CDR2 is SVGAGI. The CDR3 sequence is CASSYSGTGSSYEQYF. As DNA, the CDR3 is TGTGCCAGCAGTTACTCAGGAACAGGGAGCTCCTACGAGCAGTACTTC.

J is TRBJ2-1 and V is TRBV20-1; D assignment may be TRBD1 or TRBD2 (6 bases each). Per germline, CDR1 DFQATT and CDR2 SNEGSKA (reference sequence). Trimming removed 3 bases from V and 0 bases from J, with 15 bases in between. This CDR3 is 16 amino acids long. This chain's CDR3 is CSASRGGGSSYNEQFF. The CDR3 DNA sequence: TGCAGTGCTAGTAGAGGGGGAGGTAGCTCCTACAATGAGCAGTTCTTC.

The chain uses TRBV29-1 and TRBJ1-1; 9 bases align to TRBD1. CDR3 length: 13 residues. V lost 7 bases and J lost 1; bases outside the gene matches: 4. Germline loops: CDR1 SQVTM, CDR2 ANQGSEA. This CDR3 is CSGGTGRNTEAFF. DNA of the CDR3: TGCAGCGGGGGGACAGGGCGGAACACTGAAGCTTTCTTT.

The V gene is TRBV7-9, the J gene TRBJ2-5; 7 bases match TRBD1. V dropped 3 bases and J dropped 2; count of bases not matched to a gene: 3. The V gene's germline CDR1 is SEHNR and CDR2 FQNEAQ (reference sequence). The CDR3 is 14 residues long. The CDR3 DNA is TGTGCCAGCAGCTTTGACAGGGTTCAAGAGACCCAGTACTTC. This encodes CASSFDRVQETQYF.

The V gene is TRBV5-4, the J gene TRBJ1-1, with TRBD1 matching 10 bases. Germline V CDR1 and CDR2: SGHNT, YYREEE (reference sequence). CDR3 size: 15 residues. V gave up 3 bases and J gave up 6 bases; unmatched junction bases: 8. CDR3 DNA sequence: TGTGCCAGCAGCTGGGCACGGGACAGGGGTGCTGAAGCTTTCTTT. Encoded protein: CASSWARDRGAEAFF. Together with reference TRBV5-4 and TRBJ1-1, the CDR3 gives the full variable domain: ETGVTQSPTHLIKTRGQQVTLRCSSQSGHNTVSWYQQALGQGPQFIFQYYREEENGRGNFPPRFSGLQFPNYSSELNVNALELDDSALYLCASSWARDRGAEAFFGQGTRLTVV.

The chain joins TRBV6-4 to TRBJ2-3, with D unresolved. V was clipped by 0 bases and J by 1 base, with 11 bases between them. Germline V gene sequence: CDR1 MRHNA, CDR2 SNTAGT. The CDR3 has 16 residues. The CDR3 is CASSDSLSRGTDTQYF. Here the CDR3 DNA reads TGTGCCAGCAGTGACTCACTTTCTAGGGGCACAGATACGCAGTATTTT.

The chain uses TRBV2 and TRBJ1-2, with D possibly being TRBD1 (5 bases). V was cut by 4 bases and J by 1 base, with 7 bases left in between. This CDR3 region has 13 residues. Germline CDR1 SNHLY, CDR2 FYNNEI. CDR3 nucleotides: TGTGCCAGCAGTGGAGGGGTTAACTATGGCTACACCTTC. This sequence encodes CASSGGVNYGYTF.

J is TRBJ1-2 and V is TRBV9; D ambiguous. Between the trimmed V and J ends, which lost 0 bases and 2 bases, there was a span of 11 bases. The CDR3 extends over 15 amino acids. The germline CDR1 and CDR2 sequences are SGDLS and YYNGEE. CDR3 loop: CASSVGALSNYGYTF. The CDR3 region has the DNA TGTGCCAGCAGCGTAGGGGCACTGTCAAACTATGGCTACACCTTC.

This clone is a singleton in its sample. This chain uses TRBV11-2 with TRBJ2-5; D possibly corresponds to TRBD2 (9 bases). This CDR3 has 16 amino acids. The V end was cut by 5 bases, the J end by 4 bases, with 20 bases between. CDR1 and CDR2 (germline): SGHAT, FQNNGV. The CDR3 spells CASSQGASGVRETQYF. The CDR3 nucleotides read TGTGCCAGCAGCCAGGGGGCTAGCGGGGTCAGAGAGACCCAGTACTTC.

The J gene is TRBJ2-3, the V gene TRBV2; 9 bases line up with TRBD2. The J segment lost 3 bases and the V segment lost 5 bases, leaving 9 bases of the junction unmatched. CDR1 is SNHLY, CDR2 FYNNEI, per germline. CDR3 size: 16 residues. The CDR3 reads CASSFGGTSTTDTQYF. The CDR3 coding sequence is TGTGCCAGCAGTTTCGGGGGGACTAGCACGACAGATACGCAGTATTTT.

On this clone: Germline is not matched at one junction end, which may reflect a read error. V gene TRBV7-2 combines with J gene TRBJ2-5, with unresolved D. Germline values: CDR1 SGHTA, CDR2 FQGNSA. The CDR3 contains 12 residues. The CDR3 region is CASRLAGETQYF. DNA of the CDR3: TGTGCCAGCAGGTTAGCTGGAGAGACCCAGTACTTC.

The chain has TRBV11-2 and TRBJ2-3, with 8 bases matching TRBD2. This CDR3 has 16 amino acids. CDR1 is SGHAT, CDR2 FQNNGV, per germline. The trim removed 1 base at V and 4 bases at J, leaving 7 bases unmatched. CDR3 sequence (DNA): TGTGCCAGCAGCTTAGTTTGGCGGGGGGTCGCAGATACGCAGTATTTT. This codes for CASSLVWRGVADTQYF.

This clone was seen just once. The CDR3 is CASSVKYPGLAGNNEQFF. CDR3 DNA sequence: TGTGCCAGCAGTGTGAAGTACCCCGGACTAGCGGGGAACAATGAGCAGTTCTTC. The gene calls are TRBV6-1 and TRBJ2-1, with TRBD2 matching 12 bases. Germline V gene sequence: CDR1 MNHNS, CDR2 SASEGT. The CDR3 has 18 residues. V shed 4 bases, J shed 5 bases, and the junction held 12 bases outside the gene matches.

The chain has TRBV21-1 and TRBJ1-2. TRBV21-1 is a pseudogene. CDR3 length equals 12 residues. CDR3 sequence: CASKGGFYGYTF. The CDR3 DNA reads TGTGCCAGCAAGGGGGGGTTTTATGGCTACACCTTC.

V and J are TRBV9 and TRBJ2-7; TRBD1 matches 9 bases. CDR1 is SGDLS, CDR2 YYNGEE, per germline. There are 17 residues in the CDR3. The V gene end was trimmed by 5 bases and the J gene end by 7 bases; junction bases not matched to a gene: 19. CDR3 residues: CASSPFAVRDREGEQYF. Here the CDR3 DNA reads TGTGCCAGCAGTCCCTTTGCCGTGCGGGACAGGGAAGGTGAGCAGTACTTC.

This clone was counted only a few times. The CDR3, as DNA: TGTGCCAGCAGTGAGACAGGGCCTCACTACGAGCAGTACTTC. Residues: CASSETGPHYEQYF. The chain uses TRBV6-1 and TRBJ2-7; 7 bases map to TRBD1. The CDR3 has 14 residues. Unmatched junction bases numbered 5, after V lost 3 bases and J lost 3 bases. Germline loops: CDR1 MNHNS, CDR2 SASEGT.

The chain links TRBV2 to TRBJ2-7; maybe TRBD2 (5 bases). The germline gives CDR1 SNHLY, CDR2 FYNNEI. Trimming left V 7 bases short and J 3 bases short, with 13 bases between. The CDR3 extends over 13 amino acids. The CDR3 loop is CASNEGPGYEQYF. The CDR3 DNA reads TGTGCCAGCAACGAGGGTCCCGGCTACGAGCAGTACTTC.

Concerning this clone itself: Because it lacks the conserved phenylalanine or tryptophan at the end, this CDR3 is likely a read error. The DNA is omitted, as the CDR3 cannot be located on it reliably, and the CDR3 follows TCRdb's listing. V gene TRBV7-8 combines with J gene TRBJ1-1. The CDR3 has 11 amino acids, counting both end residues. The germline gives CDR1 SGHVS, CDR2 FQNEAQ. CDR3 amino acids: CASSQFPVIII.

V is TRBV4-1 and J is TRBJ2-7; 15 nucleotides agree with TRBD2. The CDR3 consists of 14 residues. V dropped 6 bases and J dropped 4; count of bases not matched to a gene: 1. Germline-derived CDR1 and CDR2 are MGHRA and YSYEKL. CDR3 protein: CASRGLAGGYEQYF. CDR3 bases: TGCGCCAGCAGAGGACTAGCGGGAGGGTACGAGCAGTACTTC.

V usage is TRBV19 and J usage is TRBJ2-4; TRBD1 matches at 8 bases. Trimming took 6 bases from V and 8 from J; bases not matched to a gene: 6. The germline V gene encodes CDR1 LNHDA and CDR2 SQIVND (reference sequence). The CDR3 has 13 residues. The CDR3 DNA sequence: TGTGCCAGTAGCAAGACAGGGGAACACATTCAGTACTTC. Protein sequence: CASSKTGEHIQYF. The whole variable domain, remainder taken from reference TRBV19 and TRBJ2-4, is DGGITQSPKYLFRKEGQNVTLSCEQNLNHDAMYWYRQDPGQGLRLIYYSQIVNDFQKGDIAEGYSVSREKKESFPLTVTSAQKNPTAFYLCASSKTGEHIQYFGAGTRLSVL.

V gene TRBV6-6 combines with J gene TRBJ2-7; 11 bases are shared with TRBD1. V gave up 7 bases and J gave up 3 bases; unmatched junction bases: 8. The germline V gene encodes CDR1 MNHNY and CDR2 SVGAGI (reference sequence). This CDR3 is built from 15 residues. The CDR3 here is CASIPGQGAFYEQYF. Written as DNA, the CDR3 is TGTGCCAGCATTCCCGGACAGGGGGCGTTCTACGAGCAGTACTTC.